The TCR beta chain described here comes from a study of T cells in localized non-small cell lung cancer. The assay was immunoSEQ multiplex PCR, and TCRdb's table has in-frame clones only and misses some. The sample yields 20,000 to 30,000 clones, roughly 90% seen once. The V gene lost 3 bases and the J gene lost 3 bases, with 11 bases spanning the gap. The germline gives CDR1 SGHVS, CDR2 FQNEAQ. This CDR3 is built from 14 residues. Of note for this clone: The antigen is not known.

Study-wide results and limits: Sequencing involved a lone tumor region, leaving heterogeneity possible. T cell clonality was highest in uninvolved adjacent lung, above tumor. A higher density of T cells in blood coincided with extended overall survival.

This TCR was recovered from a man between 35 and 75 years old with stage II lung adenocarcinoma. This sequence joins TRBV7-8 and TRBJ1-1; D is perhaps TRBD1 (6 bases). Sequencing used PBMCs, obtained before any cancer treatment. The CDR3 region is CASSFSGHYTEAFF. The CDR3, as DNA: TGTGCCAGCAGCTTTTCGGGACACTACACTGAAGCTTTCTTT. Based on the CDR3 plus reference TRBV7-8 and TRBJ1-1, the full variable domain is GAGVSQSPRYKVAKRGQDVALRCDPISGHVSLFWYQQALGQGPEFLTYFQNEAQLDKSGLPSDRFFAERPEGSVSTLKIQRTQQEDSAVYLCASSFSGHYTEAFFGQGTRLTVV.